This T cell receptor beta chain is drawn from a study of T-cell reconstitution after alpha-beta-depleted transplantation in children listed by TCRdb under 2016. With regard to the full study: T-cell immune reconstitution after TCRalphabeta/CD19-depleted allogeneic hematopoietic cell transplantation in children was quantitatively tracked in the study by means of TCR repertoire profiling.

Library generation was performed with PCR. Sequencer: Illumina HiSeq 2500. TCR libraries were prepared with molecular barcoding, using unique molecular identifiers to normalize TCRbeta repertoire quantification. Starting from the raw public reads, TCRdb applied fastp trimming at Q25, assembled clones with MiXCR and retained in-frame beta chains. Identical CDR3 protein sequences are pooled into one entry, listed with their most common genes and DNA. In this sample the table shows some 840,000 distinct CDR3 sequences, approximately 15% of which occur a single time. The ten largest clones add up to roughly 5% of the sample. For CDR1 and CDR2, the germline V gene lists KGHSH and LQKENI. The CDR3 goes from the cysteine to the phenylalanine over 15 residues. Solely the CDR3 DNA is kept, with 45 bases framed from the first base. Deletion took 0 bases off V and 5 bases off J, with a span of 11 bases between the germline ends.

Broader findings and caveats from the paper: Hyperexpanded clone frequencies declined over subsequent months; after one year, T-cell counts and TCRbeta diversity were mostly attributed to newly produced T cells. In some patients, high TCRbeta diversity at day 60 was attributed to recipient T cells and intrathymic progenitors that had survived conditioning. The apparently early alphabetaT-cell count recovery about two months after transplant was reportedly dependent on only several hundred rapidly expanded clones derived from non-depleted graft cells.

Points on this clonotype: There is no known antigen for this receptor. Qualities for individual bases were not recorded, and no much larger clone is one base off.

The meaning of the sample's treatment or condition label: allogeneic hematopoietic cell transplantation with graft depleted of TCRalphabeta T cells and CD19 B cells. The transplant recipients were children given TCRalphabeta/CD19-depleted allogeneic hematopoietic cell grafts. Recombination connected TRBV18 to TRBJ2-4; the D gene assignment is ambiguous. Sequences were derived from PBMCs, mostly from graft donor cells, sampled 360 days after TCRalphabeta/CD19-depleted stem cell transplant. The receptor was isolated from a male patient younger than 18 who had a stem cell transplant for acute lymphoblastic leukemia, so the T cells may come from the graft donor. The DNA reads TGTGCCAGCTCACCACCGACCCCCAGGCAAAACATTCAGTACTTC. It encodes CASSPPTPRQNIQYF. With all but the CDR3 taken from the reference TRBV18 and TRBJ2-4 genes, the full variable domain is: NAGVMQNPRHLVRRRGQEARLRCSPMKGHSHVYWYRQLPEEGLKFMVYLQKENIIDESGMPKERFSAEFPKEGPSILRIQQVVRGDSAAYFCASSPPTPRQNIQYFGAGTRLSVL.